Listed below are T cell receptor beta chains from one sample, sequenced in a study of CD8 T cells in Susac syndrome. TCRdb re-called the immunoSEQ multiplex PCR reads with MiXCR, one entry per CDR3 protein. The table has some 130,000 distinct CDR3 sequences, around nine tenths seen once. The sample was CD8+ T cells from PBMCs. These receptors were collected from a human donor with multiple sclerosis. CDR3s include the opening cysteine and the closing phenylalanine or tryptophan. The order of the fields is D gene, V gene, J gene, CDR3 DNA, CDR3 protein. D genes are given only for firm matches.

-	TRBV19	TRBJ2-4	TGTGCCAGTAGGCCGTGGGGGCGGGAAAACATTCAGTACTTC	CASRPWGRENIQYF
TRBD2	TRBV6-2/TRBV6-3	TRBJ2-1	TGTGCCAGCAGTTACGTCCTAGCGGGCCGGGTTGAGCAGTTCTTC	CASSYVLAGRVEQFF
TRBD2	TRBV30	TRBJ2-1	TGTGCCTGGAGTGTAGGAGCGGGAGACAATGAGCAGTTCTTC	CAWSVGAGDNEQFF
-	TRBV6-5	TRBJ1-1	TGTGCCAGCAGTAACCAAATAATGAACACTGAAGCTTTCTTT	CASSNQIMNTEAFF
TRBD2	TRBV6-5	TRBJ2-1	TGTGCCAGCAGTACCGGACTAGCTCACAATGAGCAGTTCTTC	CASSTGLAHNEQFF
-	TRBV29-1	TRBJ1-1	TGCAGCGTTGTCACAGGCACTGAAGCTTTCTTT	CSVVTGTEAFF
-	TRBV3-1	TRBJ2-1	TGTGCCAGCAGCCACGACGGGAGCTCCTACAATGAGCAGTTCTTC	CASSHDGSSYNEQFF
TRBD1	TRBV6-2/TRBV6-3	TRBJ2-6	TGTGCCAGCCTTCTAGGGAAACAGGGGGCTTCGGGGGCCAACGTCCTGACTTTC	CASLLGKQGASGANVLTF
TRBD2	TRBV7-2	TRBJ2-7	TGTGCCAGCAGCATCCTAGGACTAGCGGGAGGATGGGAGCAGTACTTC	CASSILGLAGGWEQYF
-	TRBV7-9	TRBJ2-7	TGTGCCAGCAGCGTCCCCCGATCTCAGGAGAGGCCCAGACAGGCCGAGCAGTACTTC	CASSVPRSQERPRQAEQYF
-	TRBV19	TRBJ1-2	TGTGCCAGTAGTATTTTCATAGGGGGGGCTGCGGACACCTTC	CASSIFIGGAADTF
-	TRBV4-3	TRBJ2-1	TGCGCCAGCAGCCTCCAAGGGGCGGGGAGCTCCTACAATGAGCAGTTCTTC	CASSLQGAGSSYNEQFF
-	TRBV21-1	TRBJ1-5	TGTGCCAGCAGCAAGTACAGGGGTAGAGATCAGCCCCAGCATTTT	CASSKYRGRDQPQHF